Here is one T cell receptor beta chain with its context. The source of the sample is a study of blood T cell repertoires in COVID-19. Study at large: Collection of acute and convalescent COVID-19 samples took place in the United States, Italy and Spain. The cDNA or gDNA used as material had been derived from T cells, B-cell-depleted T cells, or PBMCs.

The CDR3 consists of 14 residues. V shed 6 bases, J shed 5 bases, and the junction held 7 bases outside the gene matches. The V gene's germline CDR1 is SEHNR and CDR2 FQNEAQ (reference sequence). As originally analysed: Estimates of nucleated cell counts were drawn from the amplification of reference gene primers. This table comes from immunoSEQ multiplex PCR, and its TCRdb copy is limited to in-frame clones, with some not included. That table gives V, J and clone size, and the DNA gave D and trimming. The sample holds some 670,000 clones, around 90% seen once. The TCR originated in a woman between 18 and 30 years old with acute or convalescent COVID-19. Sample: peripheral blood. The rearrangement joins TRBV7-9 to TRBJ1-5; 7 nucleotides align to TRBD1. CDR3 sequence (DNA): TGTGCCAGCAGTTTCGACAGGGTTGATCAGCCCCAGCATTTT. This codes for CASSFDRVDQPQHF.